The rows below give T cell receptor beta chains drawn from one sample of a study of blood T cell repertoires in COVID-19. Method: immunoSEQ multiplex PCR; TCRdb's copy keeps in-frame clones and lacks some. The table lists 250,000 to 300,000 clones, 86% of them singletons, with over 1.5% in the top ten. The source material was peripheral blood. These receptors all stem from a man aged 25 to 40 with active or convalescent COVID-19. Each CDR3 is given with its conserved first and last residue. D genes are given only for firm matches. The size of a clone is reported for some rows only, either as once, few or many, or as a class for expanded clones.

j_call cdr3_length d_call clone_size v_call cdr3_aa cdr3_nt
TRBJ1-1 15 . . TRBV4-3 CASSQDAGDNTEAFF TGCGCCAGCAGCCAAGATGCGGGGGATAACACTGAAGCTTTCTTT
TRBJ1-2 17 . . TRBV4-1 CASSLSGSGAVYYGYTF TGCGCCAGCAGCCTATCCGGGAGCGGGGCTGTTTACTATGGCTACACCTTC
TRBJ1-3 16 TRBD1 . TRBV9 CASSPQGQGSGNTIYF TGTGCCAGCAGCCCCCAAGGACAGGGGTCTGGAAACACCATATATTTT
TRBJ1-2 15 . . TRBV29-1 CSVDQPERFSSGYTF TGCAGCGTTGATCAGCCGGAGAGATTTTCTTCCGGCTACACCTTC
TRBJ2-7 15 TRBD1 once TRBV5-6 CASSIGTGSQYEQYF TGTGCCAGCAGCATCGGGACAGGGTCTCAATACGAGCAGTACTTC
TRBJ2-7 11 . . TRBV20-1 CSARDGRGQYF TGCAGTGCTAGAGATGGAAGGGGGCAGTACTTC
TRBJ2-3 17 . . TRBV5-1 CASSSGTGPSLTDTQYF TGCGCCAGCAGCTCCGGAACAGGGCCGAGCCTCACAGATACGCAGTATTTT
TRBJ2-5 17 TRBD2 . TRBV4-1 CASSPGTSGGVSETQYF TGCGCCAGCAGCCCTGGGACTAGCGGGGGGGTTTCAGAGACCCAGTACTTC
TRBJ2-7 12 TRBD1 . TRBV27 CASRTGGYEQYF TGTGCCAGCAGAACAGGGGGCTACGAGCAGTACTTC
TRBJ2-3 15 . . TRBV7-2 CASSFYGGRTDTQYF TGTGCCAGCAGCTTCTACGGGGGAAGGACAGATACGCAGTATTTT
TRBJ1-2 16 . . TRBV3-1/TRBV3-2 CASSQGLGRFDYGYTF TGTGCCAGCAGCCAAGGCCTCGGCAGGTTCGACTATGGCTACACCTTC
TRBJ1-4 16 . . TRBV19 CASRAVLGRGDEKLFF TGTGCCAGTAGGGCGGTTCTGGGGAGGGGAGATGAAAAACTGTTTTTT
TRBJ1-4 13 . few TRBV2 CASSGQGYEKLFF TGTGCCAGCAGTGGCCAGGGCTATGAAAAACTGTTTTTT
TRBJ2-7 17 TRBD2 . TRBV11-2 CASSLISLAGGVYEQYF TGTGCCAGCAGCTTAATCTCACTAGCGGGGGGAGTCTACGAGCAGTACTTC
TRBJ2-7 14 . once TRBV10-2 CASSTRGRGYEQYF TGCGCCAGCAGCACCAGGGGAAGGGGCTACGAGCAGTACTTC
TRBJ2-1 17 . . TRBV15 CATSRDKASLPYNEQFF TGTGCCACCAGCAGAGATAAGGCTAGCCTTCCCTACAATGAGCAGTTCTTC
TRBJ2-7 12 . . TRBV18 CASSGGQYEQYF TGTGCCAGCTCGGGGGGACAGTACGAGCAGTACTTC
TRBJ2-5 10 . . TRBV21-1 CATSGKTQYF TGTGCGACCTCAGGGAAGACCCAGTACTTC
TRBJ2-2 17 . . TRBV21-1 CASTKKRGGADTGELFF TGTGCCAGCACTAAAAAGCGTGGGGGGGCGGACACCGGGGAGCTGTTTTTT
TRBJ2-3 19 TRBD2 . TRBV5-4 CASSPLGGTSGGAGDTQYF TGTGCCAGCAGCCCCCTGGGAGGGACTAGCGGGGGCGCAGGAGATACGCAGTATTTT
TRBJ1-5 18 TRBD1 few TRBV2 CASSDGKRGRGSNQPQHF TGTGCCAGCAGTGACGGCAAAAGGGGGCGAGGAAGCAATCAGCCCCAGCATTTT
TRBJ2-2 15 . . TRBV7-9 CASSPPGAEAGELFF TGTGCCAGCAGCCCCCCGGGCGCGGAGGCCGGGGAGCTGTTTTTT
TRBJ1-1 15 TRBD1 . TRBV7-2 CASSLTTGKNTEAFF TGTGCCAGCAGCCTAACGACAGGGAAGAACACTGAAGCTTTCTTT
TRBJ1-6 14 . . TRBV19 CASSTDIVDSPLHF TGTGCCAGTAGTACGGACATAGTTGATTCACCCCTCCACTTT
TRBJ1-1 16 . . TRBV9 CASSAGILDVNTEAFF TGTGCCAGCAGCGCCGGGATCCTTGATGTGAACACTGAAGCTTTCTTT
TRBJ1-3 15 . . TRBV4-1 CASSLDTGSGNTIYF TGCGCCAGCAGCCTCGACACGGGGTCTGGAAACACCATATATTTT
TRBJ2-3 14 TRBD2 . TRBV30 CALDLAGTTDTQYF TGTGCCTTAGACTTAGCGGGGACGACAGATACGCAGTATTTT
TRBJ2-2 17 TRBD1 few TRBV6-1 CASSAHRDRGLAGELFF TGTGCCAGCAGTGCGCACCGGGACAGGGGGCTGGCCGGGGAGCTGTTTTTT
TRBJ1-1 13 . once TRBV10-3 CAISQNRNTEAFF TGTGCCATCAGCCAAAACAGAAACACTGAAGCTTTCTTT
TRBJ2-1 16 TRBD2 . TRBV4-3 CASSQGIAGGYNEQFF TGCGCCAGCAGCCAAGGAATAGCGGGGGGCTACAATGAGCAGTTCTTC
TRBJ1-2 13 . once TRBV24-1 CATSQGPLYGYTF TGTGCCACCAGCCAGGGGCCCCTCTATGGCTACACCTTC
TRBJ2-7 20 TRBD2 . TRBV30 CAWSGLDLGLAGGPSAEQYF TGTGCCTGGAGCGGGTTGGATCTAGGTCTAGCGGGGGGGCCGTCGGCCGAGCAGTACTTC
TRBJ2-1 16 TRBD2 . TRBV7-2 CASSLLAAVSYNEQFF TGTGCCAGCAGCCTCCTAGCGGCGGTCTCCTACAATGAGCAGTTCTTC
TRBJ1-1 12 . . TRBV6-5 CASSSPDTEAFF TGTGCCAGCAGTTCGCCGGACACTGAAGCTTTCTTT
TRBJ1-4 12 . . TRBV9 CASSERNEKLFF TGTGCCAGCAGCGAGAGGAATGAAAAACTGTTTTTT